This is a list of T cell receptor beta chains from one sample in a study of OX40 agonist ivuxolimab in advanced cancers. Measured with immunoSEQ multiplex PCR; TCRdb has only the in-frame clones, and not every one. Of tens of thousands of clones listed, around 92% are singletons. Sequenced material: CD4+ or CD8+ T cells sorted from blood, taken in a trial of the OX40 agonist ivuxolimab. These receptors originate from an adult with an advanced solid tumor such as melanoma, head and neck, liver or kidney cancer. CDR3s include the opening cysteine and the closing phenylalanine or tryptophan. A D gene is named only where the DNA matches it firmly. Not all rows give a size; the values are once, few, many and, for expanded clones, a class.

CDR3 DNA	CDR3 protein	D gene	J gene	clone size	V gene
TGTGCCAGCCTGGGGGGCAGGGACGAGCAGTACTTC	CASLGGRDEQYF	-	TRBJ2-7	-	TRBV27
TGCGCCAGCAGTGACGGACTAGCGGGGTACGTAGACAATGAGCAGTTCTTC	CASSDGLAGYVDNEQFF	TRBD2	TRBJ2-1	-	TRBV10-2
TGTGCCATCGAGGAGACGCCGGGGACTGAAGCTTTCTTT	CAIEETPGTEAFF	-	TRBJ1-1	-	TRBV10-3
TGTGCCAGCAGCCAGACAACGAACTATGGCTACACCTTC	CASSQTTNYGYTF	-	TRBJ1-2	once	TRBV11-2
TGTGCCAGCAGCTCTCCCCGGGGGCAGGGGAGCACTGAAGCTTTCTTT	CASSSPRGQGSTEAFF	-	TRBJ1-1	few	TRBV9
TGTGCCAGCAGCCCTGACAGGTGGCCGCCGAATGAAAAACTGTTTTTT	CASSPDRWPPNEKLFF	-	TRBJ1-4	-	TRBV6-6
TGTGCCAGCAGCAGCAGAAACACCGGGGAGCTGTTTTTT	CASSSRNTGELFF	-	TRBJ2-2	-	TRBV6-5
TGCAGCGTTGAAGTTGATAGCGGGAGGGCCTCAGATACGCAGTATTTT	CSVEVDSGRASDTQYF	TRBD2	TRBJ2-3	-	TRBV29-1
TGTGCCAGCAGACGCGGGACAGGGTATGGAAACACCATATATTTT	CASRRGTGYGNTIYF	TRBD1	TRBJ1-3	-	TRBV7-2
TGTGCCAGCAGTGTATCATCCTACCCACATGCCACCAATCCCTACGAGCAGTACTTC	CASSVSSYPHATNPYEQYF	-	TRBJ2-7	-	TRBV6-1
TGCGCCAGCAGCCAAGATCTCCCCGGTTACGAGCAGTACTTC	CASSQDLPGYEQYF	-	TRBJ2-7	once	TRBV4-1
TGTGCCAGCAGCTTCTATACGGACAGTGTGTACGAGCAGTACTTC	CASSFYTDSVYEQYF	-	TRBJ2-7	-	TRBV5-4
TGTGCCAGCAGCCCGTATAGCACAGATACGCAGTATTTT	CASSPYSTDTQYF	-	TRBJ2-3	-	TRBV11-3
TGTGCCAGCTCACCCATGGACAGTGGCGAGCAGTACTTC	CASSPMDSGEQYF	-	TRBJ2-7	once	TRBV18
TGTGCCAGCAGCTCTGAGGGGGCAGAGACCCAGTACTTC	CASSSEGAETQYF	TRBD1	TRBJ2-5	-	TRBV7-9
TGTGCCAGCAGTGAGTTGGCGGGATATTCACCCCTCCACTTT	CASSELAGYSPLHF	-	TRBJ1-6	few	TRBV25-1
TGTGCCAGCCGCCTCGACCTAGGGGGGACTAATGAGCAGTACTTC	CASRLDLGGTNEQYF	-	TRBJ2-7	-	TRBV7-9
TGTGCCAGTAGCGACGGATGGGGGACTAGCACAGATACGCAGTATTTT	CASSDGWGTSTDTQYF	-	TRBJ2-3	-	TRBV19
TGTGCCAGCAGCTTAGAGGCTGCTTATAATGAAAAACTGTTTTTT	CASSLEAAYNEKLFF	-	TRBJ1-4	-	TRBV11-2
TGTGCCAGCAGTGATCCGGCAGGGATAGCGAATGAAGCTTTCTTT	CASSDPAGIANEAFF	-	TRBJ1-1	-	TRBV2
TGTGCCAGTAGACACACCTGGGACGGAGACACTGAAGCTTTCTTT	CASRHTWDGDTEAFF	-	TRBJ1-1	-	TRBV19
TGTGCCAGCAGCGTCAGGGGGCAGGGTGAAGCTTTCTTT	CASSVRGQGEAFF	TRBD1	TRBJ1-1	-	TRBV9
TGCGCCAGCAGCTCCCGGACAGGGGGCAATGAGCAGTTCTTC	CASSSRTGGNEQFF	TRBD1	TRBJ2-1	-	TRBV4-1
TGTGCCAGCAGCAGACAGGATCGTGGAAACTATGGCTACACCTTC	CASSRQDRGNYGYTF	-	TRBJ1-2	-	TRBV7-2
TGTGCCAGCTCACCGTGGGACCGGCCTAGCACAGATACGCAGTATTTT	CASSPWDRPSTDTQYF	-	TRBJ2-3	-	TRBV18
TGTGCCAGTAGGATTGCAGGGGATGGCTACACCTTC	CASRIAGDGYTF	-	TRBJ1-2	-	TRBV19
TGTGCCAGCAGCCAGGAAAAGAGCTCTGGAAACACCATATATTTT	CASSQEKSSGNTIYF	-	TRBJ1-3	-	TRBV4-2
TGTGCCATCAGTGAGTCATGGGGAGAGGAAGCTTTCTTT	CAISESWGEEAFF	-	TRBJ1-1	-	TRBV10-3